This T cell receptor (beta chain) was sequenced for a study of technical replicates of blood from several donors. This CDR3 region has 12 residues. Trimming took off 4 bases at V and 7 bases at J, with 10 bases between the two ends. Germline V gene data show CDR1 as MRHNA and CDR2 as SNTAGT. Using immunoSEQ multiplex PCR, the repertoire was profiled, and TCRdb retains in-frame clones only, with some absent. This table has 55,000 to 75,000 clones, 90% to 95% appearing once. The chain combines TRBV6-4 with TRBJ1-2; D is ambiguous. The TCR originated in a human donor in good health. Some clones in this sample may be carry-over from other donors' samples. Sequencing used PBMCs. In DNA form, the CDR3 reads TGTGCCAGCAGTGTTCCCCGAGGTGGCTACACCTTC. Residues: CASSVPRGGYTF.